This T cell receptor beta chain stems from a study of early stage breast cancer tumors. The length of the CDR3 is 15 residues. This clone has a single count. Using immunoSEQ multiplex PCR, the repertoire was profiled, and TCRdb retains in-frame clones only, with some absent. The table has 45,000 to 60,000 clones, around 90% seen once. The chain joins TRBV21-1 to TRBJ2-7; no check of the table's D call, TRBD1, against the DNA was made. TRBV21-1 is a listed pseudogene. Sequenced input: blood. This receptor was identified in a person aged 65-85 years with breast cancer. CDR3 in amino acids: CASSKESGSIYEQYF. The DNA for the CDR3 is TGTGCCAGCAGCAAAGAATCAGGTTCCATCTACGAGCAGTACTTC.